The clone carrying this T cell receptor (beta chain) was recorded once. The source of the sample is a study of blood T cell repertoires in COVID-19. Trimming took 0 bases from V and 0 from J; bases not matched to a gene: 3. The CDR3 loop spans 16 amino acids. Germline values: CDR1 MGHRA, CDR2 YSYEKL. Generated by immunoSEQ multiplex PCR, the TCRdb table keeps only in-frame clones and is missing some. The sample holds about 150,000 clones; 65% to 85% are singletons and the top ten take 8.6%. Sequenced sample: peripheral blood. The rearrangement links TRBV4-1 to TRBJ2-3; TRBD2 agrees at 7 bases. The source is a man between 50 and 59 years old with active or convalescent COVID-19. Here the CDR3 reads CASSQDQAGSTDTQYF. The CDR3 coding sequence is TGCGCCAGCAGCCAAGATCAAGCGGGGAGCACAGATACGCAGTATTTT.